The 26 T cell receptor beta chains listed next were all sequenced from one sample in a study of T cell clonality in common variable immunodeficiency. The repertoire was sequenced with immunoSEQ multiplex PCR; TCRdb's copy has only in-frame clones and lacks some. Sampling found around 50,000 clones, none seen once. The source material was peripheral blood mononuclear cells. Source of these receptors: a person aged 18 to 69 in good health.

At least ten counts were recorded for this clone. CDR3 protein: CASSSIIAGASYEQYF. Incomplete CDR3 DNA: TGTGCCAGCAGCTCAATTATAGCGGGAGCTTCCTACGAG. This sequence joins TRBV7-8 and TRBJ2-7; the match to TRBD2 covers 9 bases. The CDR3 goes on 3 residues after the read ends, and that part is filled in from the germline J gene. Trimming removed 4 bases from V and 1 base from J; junction bases left unmatched: 8. The CDR3 is 16 residues long. Looked up from germline, CDR1 is SGHVS and CDR2 is FQNEAQ. The full variable domain, in which reference TRBV7-8 and TRBJ2-7 provide the parts outside the CDR3, is GAGVSQSPRYKVAKRGQDVALRCDPISGHVSLFWYQQALGQGPEFLTYFQNEAQLDKSGLPSDRFFAERPEGSVSTLKIQRTQQEDSAVYLCASSSIIAGASYEQYFGPGTRLTVT.

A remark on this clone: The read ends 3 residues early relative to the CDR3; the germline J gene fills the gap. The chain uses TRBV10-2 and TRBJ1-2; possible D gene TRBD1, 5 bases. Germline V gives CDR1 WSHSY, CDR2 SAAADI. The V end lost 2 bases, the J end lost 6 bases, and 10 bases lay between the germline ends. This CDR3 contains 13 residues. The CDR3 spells CASSEQGRNGYTF. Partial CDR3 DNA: TGCGCCAGCAGTGAGCAGGGAAGGAATGGC.

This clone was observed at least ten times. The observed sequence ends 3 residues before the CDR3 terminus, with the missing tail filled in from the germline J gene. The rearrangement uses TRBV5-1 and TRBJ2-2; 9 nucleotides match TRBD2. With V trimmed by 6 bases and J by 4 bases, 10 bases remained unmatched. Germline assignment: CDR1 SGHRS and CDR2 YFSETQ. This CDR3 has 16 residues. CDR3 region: CASTRGLAGVTGELFF. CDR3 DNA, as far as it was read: TGCGCCAGCACCCGAGGGTTAGCGGGAGTCACCGGGGAG. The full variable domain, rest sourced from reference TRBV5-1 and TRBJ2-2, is KAGVTQTPRYLIKTRGQQVTLSCSPISGHRSVSWYQQTPGQGLQFLFEYFSETQRNKGNFPGRFSGRQFSNSRSEMNVSTLELGDSALYLCASTRGLAGVTGELFFGEGSRLTVL.

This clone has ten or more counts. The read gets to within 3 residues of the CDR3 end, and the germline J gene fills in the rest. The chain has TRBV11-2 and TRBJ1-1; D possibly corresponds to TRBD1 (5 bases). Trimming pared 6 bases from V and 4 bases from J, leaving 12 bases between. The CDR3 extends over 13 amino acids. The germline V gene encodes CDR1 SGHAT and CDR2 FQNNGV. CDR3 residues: CASRSQGGTEAFF. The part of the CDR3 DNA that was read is TGTGCCAGCAGATCTCAGGGTGGCACTGAA.

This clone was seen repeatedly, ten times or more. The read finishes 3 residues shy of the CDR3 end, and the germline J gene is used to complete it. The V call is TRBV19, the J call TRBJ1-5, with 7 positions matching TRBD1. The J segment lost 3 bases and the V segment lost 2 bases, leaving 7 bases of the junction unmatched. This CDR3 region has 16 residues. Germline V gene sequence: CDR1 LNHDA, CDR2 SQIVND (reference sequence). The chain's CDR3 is CASSIFDRDYNQPQHF. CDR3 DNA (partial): TGTGCCAGTAGTATATTCGACAGGGATTACAATCAGCCC.

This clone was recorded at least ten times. The chain's CDR3 is CASSSGRAGAGYGYTF. The covered CDR3 bases are TGTGCCAGCAGTTCAGGACGAGCAGGGGCAGGCTATGGC. The chain has TRBV28 and TRBJ1-2, with D maybe TRBD1 (6 bases). The read finishes 3 residues shy of the CDR3 end, and the germline J gene is used to complete it. CDR3 size: 16 residues. Germline CDR1 is MDHEN and CDR2 is SYDVKM. V shed 4 bases and J shed 4 bases, with 19 bases lying between them.

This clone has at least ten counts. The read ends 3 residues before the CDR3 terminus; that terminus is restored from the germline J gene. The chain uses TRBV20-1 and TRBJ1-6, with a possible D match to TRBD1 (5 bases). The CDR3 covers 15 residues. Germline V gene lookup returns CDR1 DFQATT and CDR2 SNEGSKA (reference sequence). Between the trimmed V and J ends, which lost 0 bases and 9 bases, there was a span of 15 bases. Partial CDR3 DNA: TGCAGTGCTAGAGATGTACAGGCCCCAGTTTCACCC. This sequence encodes CSARDVQAPVSP. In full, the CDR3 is CSARDVQAPVSPLHF.

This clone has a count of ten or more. The DNA read from the CDR3 is TGCGCCAGCAGCTTGGAGGGGGACAGAAGCACAGATACG. It encodes CASSLEGDRSTDT. The whole CDR3 is CASSLEGDRSTDTQYF. The chain links TRBV5-1 to TRBJ2-3, with 7 bases lining up with TRBD1. Coverage ceases 3 residues before the CDR3 finishes, and the germline J gene fills in the end. The CDR3 extends over 16 amino acids. From germline, CDR1 is SGHRS and CDR2 YFSETQ. The V and J ends lost 0 bases and 0 bases, in that order; junction bases with no gene match: 4.

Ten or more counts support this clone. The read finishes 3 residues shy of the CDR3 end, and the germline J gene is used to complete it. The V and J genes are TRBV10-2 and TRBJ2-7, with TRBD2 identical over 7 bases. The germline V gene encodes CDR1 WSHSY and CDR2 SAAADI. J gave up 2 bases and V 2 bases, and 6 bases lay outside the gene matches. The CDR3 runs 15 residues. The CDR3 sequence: CASSEREGPTYEQYF. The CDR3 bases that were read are TGCGCCAGCAGTGAGAGGGAGGGGCCAACCTACGAG.

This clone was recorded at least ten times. The CDR3 bases that were read are TGTGCCAGCAGTACCCCGGGACAGGGGGGAACCGAG. Protein product: CASSTPGQGGTE. The full CDR3 is CASSTPGQGGTEQYF. The rearrangement uses TRBV28 and TRBJ2-7; TRBD1 matches at 11 bases. With the read ending 3 residues before the CDR3 end, the germline J gene is used to fill in that end. Germline assignment: CDR1 MDHEN and CDR2 SYDVKM. This CDR3 has 15 amino acids. V shed 5 bases, J shed 6 bases, and the junction held 9 bases outside the gene matches.

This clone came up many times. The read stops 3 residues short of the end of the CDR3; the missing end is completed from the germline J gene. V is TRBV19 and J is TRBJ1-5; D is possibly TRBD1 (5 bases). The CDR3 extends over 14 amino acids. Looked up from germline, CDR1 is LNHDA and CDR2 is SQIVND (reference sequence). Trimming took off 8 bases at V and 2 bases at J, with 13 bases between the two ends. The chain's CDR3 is CASLGQARNQPQHF. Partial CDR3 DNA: TGTGCCAGTCTGGGGCAGGCCCGCAATCAGCCC.

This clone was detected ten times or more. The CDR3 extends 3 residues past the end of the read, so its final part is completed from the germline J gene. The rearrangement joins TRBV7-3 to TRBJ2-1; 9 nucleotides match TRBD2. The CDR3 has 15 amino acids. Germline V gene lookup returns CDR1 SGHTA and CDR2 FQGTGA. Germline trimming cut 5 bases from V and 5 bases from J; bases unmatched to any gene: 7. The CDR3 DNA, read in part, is TGTGCCAGCAGCCTTAGCGGGAGTTTCAACAATGAG. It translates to CASSLSGSFNNE. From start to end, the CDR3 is CASSLSGSFNNEQFF.

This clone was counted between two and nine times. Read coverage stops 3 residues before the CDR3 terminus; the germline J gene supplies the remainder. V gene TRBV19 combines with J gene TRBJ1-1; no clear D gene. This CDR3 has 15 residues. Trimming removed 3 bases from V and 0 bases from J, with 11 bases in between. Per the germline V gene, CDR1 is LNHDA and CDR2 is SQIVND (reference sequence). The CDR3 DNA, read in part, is TGTGCCAGTAGTATTACTAGGAGAGTGAACACTGAA. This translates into CASSITRRVNTE. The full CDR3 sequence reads CASSITRRVNTEAFF.

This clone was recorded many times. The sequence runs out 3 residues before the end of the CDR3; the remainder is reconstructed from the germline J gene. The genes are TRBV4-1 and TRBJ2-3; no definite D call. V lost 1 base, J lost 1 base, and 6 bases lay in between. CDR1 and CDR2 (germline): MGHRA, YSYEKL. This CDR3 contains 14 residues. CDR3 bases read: TGCGCCAGCAGCCAAGCGGCGGGCACAGATACG. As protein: CASSQAAGTDT. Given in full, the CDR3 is CASSQAAGTDTQYF.

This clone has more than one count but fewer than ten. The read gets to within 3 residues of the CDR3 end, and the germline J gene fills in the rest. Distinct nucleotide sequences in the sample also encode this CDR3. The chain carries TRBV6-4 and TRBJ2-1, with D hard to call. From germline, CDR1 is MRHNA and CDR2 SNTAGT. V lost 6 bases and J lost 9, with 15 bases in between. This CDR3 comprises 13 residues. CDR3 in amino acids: CASSQTTVGEQFF. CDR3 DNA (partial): TGTGCCAGCAGCCAGACAACAGTGGGTGAG.

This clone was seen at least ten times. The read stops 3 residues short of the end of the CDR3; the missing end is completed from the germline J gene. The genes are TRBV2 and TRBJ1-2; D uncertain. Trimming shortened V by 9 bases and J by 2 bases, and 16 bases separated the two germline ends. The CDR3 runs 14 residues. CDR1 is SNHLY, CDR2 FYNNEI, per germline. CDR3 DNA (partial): TGTGCCAGTCTGGGCAGTGTATCGAACTATGGC. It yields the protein CASLGSVSNYG. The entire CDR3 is CASLGSVSNYGYTF.

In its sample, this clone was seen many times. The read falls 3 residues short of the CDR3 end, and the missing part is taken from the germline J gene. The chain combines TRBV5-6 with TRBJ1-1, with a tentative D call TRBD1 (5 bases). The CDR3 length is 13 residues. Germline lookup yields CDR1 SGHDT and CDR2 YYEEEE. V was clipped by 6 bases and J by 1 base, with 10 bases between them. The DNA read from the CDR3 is TGTGCCAGCACCGCCCAGGGGAACACTGAA. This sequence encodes CASTAQGNTE. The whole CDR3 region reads CASTAQGNTEAFF. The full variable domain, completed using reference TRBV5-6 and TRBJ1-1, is DAGVTQSPTHLIKTRGQQVTLRCSPKSGHDTVSWYQQALGQGPQFIFQYYEEEERQRGNFPDRFSGHQFPNYSSELNVNALLLGDSALYLCASTAQGNTEAFFGQGTRLTVV.

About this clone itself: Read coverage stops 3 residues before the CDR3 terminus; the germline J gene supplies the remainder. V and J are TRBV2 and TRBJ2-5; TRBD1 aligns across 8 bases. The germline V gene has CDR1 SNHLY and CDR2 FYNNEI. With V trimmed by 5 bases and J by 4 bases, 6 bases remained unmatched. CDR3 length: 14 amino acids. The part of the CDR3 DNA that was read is TGTGCCAGCAGTTGGACAGGGTGGGGAGAGACC. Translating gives CASSWTGWGET. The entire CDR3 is CASSWTGWGETQYF.

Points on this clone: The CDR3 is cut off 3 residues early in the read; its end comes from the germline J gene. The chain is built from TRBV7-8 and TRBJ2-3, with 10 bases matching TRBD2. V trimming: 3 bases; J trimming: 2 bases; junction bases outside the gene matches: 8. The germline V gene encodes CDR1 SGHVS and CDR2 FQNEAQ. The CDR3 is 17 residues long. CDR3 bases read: TGTGCCAGCAGCTTCCCGGGACTAGCGAGACACACAGATACG. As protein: CASSFPGLARHTDT. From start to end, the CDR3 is CASSFPGLARHTDTQYF.

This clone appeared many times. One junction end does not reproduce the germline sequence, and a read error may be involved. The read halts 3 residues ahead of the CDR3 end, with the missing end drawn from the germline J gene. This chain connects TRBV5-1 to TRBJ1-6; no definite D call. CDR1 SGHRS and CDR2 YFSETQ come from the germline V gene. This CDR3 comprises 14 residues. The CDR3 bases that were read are TGCGCCAGCAGATTGGTAAACCGGGATTCACCC. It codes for CASRLVNRDSP. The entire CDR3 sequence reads CASRLVNRDSPLHF.

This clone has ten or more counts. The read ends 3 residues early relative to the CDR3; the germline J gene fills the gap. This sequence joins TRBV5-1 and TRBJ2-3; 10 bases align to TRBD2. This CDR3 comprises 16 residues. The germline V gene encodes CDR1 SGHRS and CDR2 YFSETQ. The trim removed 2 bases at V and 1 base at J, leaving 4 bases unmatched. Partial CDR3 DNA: TGCGCCAGCAGCTTCGGAGGGACTAGCGGCACAGATACG. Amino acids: CASSFGGTSGTDT. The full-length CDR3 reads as CASSFGGTSGTDTQYF.

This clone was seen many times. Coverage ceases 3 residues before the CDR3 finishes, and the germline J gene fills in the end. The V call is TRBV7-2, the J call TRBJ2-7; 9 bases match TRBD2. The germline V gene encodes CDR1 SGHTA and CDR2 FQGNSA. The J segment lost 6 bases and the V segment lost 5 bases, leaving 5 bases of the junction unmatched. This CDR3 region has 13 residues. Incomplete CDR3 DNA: TGTGCCAGCAGCCCCGGGACTAGCCTCGAG. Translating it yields CASSPGTSLE. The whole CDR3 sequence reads CASSPGTSLEQYF. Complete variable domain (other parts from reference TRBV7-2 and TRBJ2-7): GAGVSQSPSNKVTEKGKDVELRCDPISGHTALYWYRQSLGQGLEFLIYFQGNSAPDKSGLPSDRFSAERTGGSVSTLTIQRTQQEDSAVYLCASSPGTSLEQYFGPGTRLTVT.

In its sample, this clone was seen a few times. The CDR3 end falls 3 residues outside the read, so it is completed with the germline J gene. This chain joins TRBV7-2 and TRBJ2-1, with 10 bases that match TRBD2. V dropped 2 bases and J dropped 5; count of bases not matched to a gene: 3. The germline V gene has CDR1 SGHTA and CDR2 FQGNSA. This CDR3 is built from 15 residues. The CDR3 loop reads CASSLFLAGDNEQFF. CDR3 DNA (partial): TGTGCCAGCAGCTTATTTCTAGCGGGAGACAATGAG.

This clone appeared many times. This chain's CDR3 is CASSSIAGGAAGELFF. The sequenced part of the CDR3 DNA is TGTGCCAGCAGCTCAATCGCAGGGGGCGCAGCCGGGGAG. The chain uses TRBV7-7 and TRBJ2-2, with 8 bases lining up with TRBD1. The read is 3 residues too short to cover the CDR3 end, so that end is filled in from the germline J gene. V lost 4 bases, J lost 6 bases, and 10 bases stayed unmatched. Germline CDR1 SSHAT, CDR2 FNYEAQ (reference sequence). CDR3 length equals 16 residues. The variable domain in full, completed from reference TRBV7-7 and TRBJ2-2, reads GAGVSQSPRYKVTKRGQDVTLRCDPISSHATLYWYQQALGQGPEFLTYFNYEAQPDKSGLPSDRFSAERPEGSISTLTIQRTEQRDSAMYRCASSSIAGGAAGELFFGEGSRLTVL.

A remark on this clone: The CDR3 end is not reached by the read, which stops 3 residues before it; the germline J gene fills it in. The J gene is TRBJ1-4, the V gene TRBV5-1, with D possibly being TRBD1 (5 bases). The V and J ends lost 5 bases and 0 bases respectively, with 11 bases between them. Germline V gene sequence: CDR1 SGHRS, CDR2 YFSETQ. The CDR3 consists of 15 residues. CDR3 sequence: CASSAGGSTNEKLFF. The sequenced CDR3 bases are TGCGCCAGCAGTGCGGGGGGATCAACTAATGAAAAA. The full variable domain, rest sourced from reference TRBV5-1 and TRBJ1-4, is KAGVTQTPRYLIKTRGQQVTLSCSPISGHRSVSWYQQTPGQGLQFLFEYFSETQRNKGNFPGRFSGRQFSNSRSEMNVSTLELGDSALYLCASSAGGSTNEKLFFGSGTQLSVL.

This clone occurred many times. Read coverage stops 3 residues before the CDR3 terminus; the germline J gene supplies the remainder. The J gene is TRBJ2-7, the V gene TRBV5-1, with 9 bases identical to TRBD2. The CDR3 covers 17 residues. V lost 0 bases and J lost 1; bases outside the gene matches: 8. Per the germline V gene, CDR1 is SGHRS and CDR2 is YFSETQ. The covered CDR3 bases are TGCGCCAGCAGCTTGGGGGTAGGTAGCGGGAGTTCCTACGAG. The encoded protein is CASSLGVGSGSSYE. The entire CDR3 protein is CASSLGVGSGSSYEQYF.